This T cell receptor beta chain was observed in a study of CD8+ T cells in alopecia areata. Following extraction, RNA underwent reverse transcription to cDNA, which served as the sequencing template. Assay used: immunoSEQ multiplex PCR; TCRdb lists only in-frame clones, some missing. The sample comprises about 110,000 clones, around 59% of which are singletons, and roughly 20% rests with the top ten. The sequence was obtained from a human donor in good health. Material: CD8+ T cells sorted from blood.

The CDR3 bases are TGTGCCAGCGAGGGACGCCTTGGATACAATGAGCAGTTCTTC. It specifies CASEGRLGYNEQFF. The chain joins TRBV2 to TRBJ2-1, with D perhaps TRBD1 or TRBD2 (5 bases each). The CDR3 is made up of 14 amino acids. Per germline, CDR1 SNHLY and CDR2 FYNNEI. The V and J ends lost 8 bases and 4 bases respectively, with 15 bases between them.